The T cell receptor beta chain described here comes from a study of shared clonotypes between healthy human individuals (dated by TCRdb to the early 2020s). Turning to the overall study: The cohort included three men and two women between 18 and 49 years of age. Blood TCR repertoires of five healthy adults were deeply sequenced to estimate repertoire size and the extent of clonotype sharing between individuals. Each donor's leukapheresis produced roughly between roughly 0.85 and 10 billion PBMCs. Libraries were prepared and TCR repertoires were sequenced by different laboratories using diverse techniques, in order to increase sequencing depth and limit assay-specific biases. Per donor, three plates each were used for CD4 naive and CD4 memory, two for CD8 naive, and one for CD8 memory.

Study-wide findings and limitations: Even with the large sequencing depth, rarefaction of the sorted-subset datasets indicated that sequencing was incomplete. Naive subsets generally had larger estimated clonotype richness than memory subsets. Compared with non-shared clonotypes, the clonotypes found in all four sorted-subset donors had higher generation probabilities. Because the study included only a small number of donors, the genetic and exposure-history diversity represented was limited. Only blood was sampled, and tissue TCR repertoires likely differ from those in blood. Across four donors, roughly 5.1% of naive CD4, approximately 3.6% of naive CD8, approximately 2.5% of memory CD4, and approximately 0.42% of memory CD8 clonotypes were shared. Pairwise subsampling indicated that sequencing depth was expected to affect the degree of clonotype sharing among donors.

TCR CDR3 regions were amplified from genomic DNA by multiplex PCR using the deep immunoSEQ assay. Extracted genomic DNA from each cell subset was spread evenly across all wells of several immunoSEQ 96-well plates, with each plate serving as a replicate. For sorted subsets, 200 to 250 ng of genomic DNA, equivalent to some 30,000 T cell genomes, went into each replicate PCR. The purified libraries were quantified using a Qubit 3.0 fluorometer, sized with a Bioanalyzer 2100, and then quantified again using the KAPA Library Quantification kit. Every immunoSEQ 96-well plate was sequenced on a separate single-read 150-cycle Illumina NextSeq 550 flow cell. In the source study's methods: Because only junctional sequences without quality scores were contained in the immunoSEQ output, filtering matching that applied to full-length reads could not be performed. Sequences were annotated with PyIR, a Python wrapper for IgBLAST v1.9, using IMGT germline references to assign V/J genes and CDR3. Any read was removed if the V/J assignment was weak (E-value above 1e-6), the CDR3 was missing, or the read contained stop codons, out-of-frame junctions, or ambiguous translated residues. V3J clonotypes were defined by identical inferred V gene, J gene, and CDR3 amino acid sequence. Percentage overlap between repertoires was computed as shared unique clonotypes divided by the size of the smaller repertoire. Repertoire richness was assessed with RTK rarefaction, the Chao1 estimator, and Recon v2.1 estimates of unobserved clonotypes. For all TCRbeta clonotypes obtained by the gDNA method from several donors, generation probabilities were computed with OLGA. Drawn from immuneACCESS, this table holds only the in-frame rearrangements with V and J called that TCRdb kept. Clones are partly lost; checked studies trace under half to an unresolved V gene and leave the rest unexplained. V, J and clone size derive from that table, while D and trimming were established from the DNA sequence. The sample includes 2 million to 2.5 million clones, with about 90% observed a single time. The biggest ten clones account for about 0.36% of the sample.

Donors were healthy HIV-negative adults with no recently reported acute infections or vaccinations. Every donor was a Caucasian adult living in Nashville, Tennessee, USA. CD4+ T cells were enriched by magnetic negative selection, after which naive cells were positively selected on CD45RA and the negative fraction was taken as the memory subset. After blood collection by leukapheresis, PBMCs were isolated using Ficoll-Histopaque density gradient centrifugation and then cryopreserved in the vapor phase of liquid nitrogen. Analytical flow cytometry was used to check the purity and quantity of every magnetically sorted T cell population. Each sorted fraction had its genomic DNA isolated and then quantified by UV absorbance on a Nanodrop 2000c. Worth noting for this clone: Its antigen is currently not known. The record has no base qualities; no much larger clone is one base away.

The sample was naive CD4+ T cells from PBMCs. The cell subset or site label on this specimen signifies: CD45RA+ positively selected. This TCR came from a man younger than 30 in good health. Some clones in this sample may be carry-over from other donors' samples.

The CDR3 region reads CASSPFTPQTTDTQYF. The nucleotides read TGTGCCAGCTCACCTTTCACTCCCCAGACCACAGATACGCAGTATTTT. The chain is made from TRBV18 and TRBJ2-3, with no confidently assigned D gene. The CDR3 measures 16 amino acids from cysteine to phenylalanine. The only DNA kept is the CDR3, 48 bases in frame from the first base. The CDR1 and CDR2 encoded by the germline V gene are KGHSH and LQKENI. A distance of 15 bases separates the germline ends of V and J, which lose 3 bases and 2 bases respectively.